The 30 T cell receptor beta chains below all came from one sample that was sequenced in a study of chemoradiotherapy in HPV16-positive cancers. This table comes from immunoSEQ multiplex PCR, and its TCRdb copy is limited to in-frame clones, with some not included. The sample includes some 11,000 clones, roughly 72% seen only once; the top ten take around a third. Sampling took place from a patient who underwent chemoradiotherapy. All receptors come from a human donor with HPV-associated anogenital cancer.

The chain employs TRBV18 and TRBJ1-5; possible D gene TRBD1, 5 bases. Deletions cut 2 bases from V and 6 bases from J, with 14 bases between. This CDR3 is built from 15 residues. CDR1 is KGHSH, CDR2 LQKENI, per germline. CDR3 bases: TGTGCCAGCTCACCAAGGGATGGGGGGGTTCAGCCCCAGCATTTT. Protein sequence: CASSPRDGGVQPQHF.

In nucleotides, the CDR3 is TGTGCCTGGAGTCAGACTAGCGGGCCGTGGTTCTTC. Protein sequence: CAWSQTSGPWFF. The chain has TRBV30 and TRBJ2-1; 10 nucleotides agree with TRBD2. The CDR3 runs 12 residues. With V trimmed by 2 bases and J by 15 bases, 7 bases remained unmatched. Germline V gives CDR1 GTSNPN, CDR2 SVGIG (reference sequence).

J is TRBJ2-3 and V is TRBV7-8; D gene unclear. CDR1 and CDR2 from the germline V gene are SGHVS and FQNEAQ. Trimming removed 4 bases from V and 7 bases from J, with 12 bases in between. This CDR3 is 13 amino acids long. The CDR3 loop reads CASSSQAQNTQYF. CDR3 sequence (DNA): TGTGCCAGCAGCTCCCAGGCCCAGAATACGCAGTATTTT. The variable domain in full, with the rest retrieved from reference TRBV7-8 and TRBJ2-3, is GAGVSQSPRYKVAKRGQDVALRCDPISGHVSLFWYQQALGQGPEFLTYFQNEAQLDKSGLPSDRFFAERPEGSVSTLKIQRTQQEDSAVYLCASSSQAQNTQYFGPGTRLTVL.

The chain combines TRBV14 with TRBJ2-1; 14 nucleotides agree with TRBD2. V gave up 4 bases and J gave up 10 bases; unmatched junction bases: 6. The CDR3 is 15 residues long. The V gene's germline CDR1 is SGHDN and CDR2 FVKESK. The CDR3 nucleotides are TGTGCCAGCAGCCCCCGACTAGCGGGGGGGTCGGAGCAGTTCTTC. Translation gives CASSPRLAGGSEQFF. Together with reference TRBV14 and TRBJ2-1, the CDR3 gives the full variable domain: EAGVTQFPSHSVIEKGQTVTLRCDPISGHDNLYWYRRVMGKEIKFLLHFVKESKQDESGMPNNRFLAERTGGTYSTLKVQPAELEDSGVYFCASSPRLAGGSEQFFGPGTRLTVL.

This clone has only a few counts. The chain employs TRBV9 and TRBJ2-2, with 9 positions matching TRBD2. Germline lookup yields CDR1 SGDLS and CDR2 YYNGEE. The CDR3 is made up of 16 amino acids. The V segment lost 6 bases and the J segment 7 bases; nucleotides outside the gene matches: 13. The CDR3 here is CASTGGGGAGFGELFF. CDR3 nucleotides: TGTGCCAGCACCGGGGGCGGGGGGGCAGGCTTCGGGGAGCTGTTTTTT.

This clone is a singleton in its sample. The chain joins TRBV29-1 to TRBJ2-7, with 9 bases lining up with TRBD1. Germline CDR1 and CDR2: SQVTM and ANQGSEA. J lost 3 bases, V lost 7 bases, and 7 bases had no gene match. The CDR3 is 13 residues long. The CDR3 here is CSGGTGSSYEQYV. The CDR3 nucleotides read TGCAGCGGCGGGACAGGGAGCAGCTACGAGCAGTACGTC.

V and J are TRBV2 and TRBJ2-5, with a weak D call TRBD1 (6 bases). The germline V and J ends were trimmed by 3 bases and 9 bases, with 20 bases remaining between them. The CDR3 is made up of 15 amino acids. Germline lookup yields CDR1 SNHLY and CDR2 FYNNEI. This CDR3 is CASSDRSRGPEAQYF. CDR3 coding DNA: TGTGCCAGCAGTGACAGATCCAGGGGTCCTGAGGCCCAGTACTTC. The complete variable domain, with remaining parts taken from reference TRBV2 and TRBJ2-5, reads EPEVTQTPSHQVTQMGQEVILRCVPISNHLYFYWYRQILGQKVEFLVSFYNNEISEKSEIFDDQFSVERPDGSNFTLKIRSTKLEDSAMYFCASSDRSRGPEAQYFGPGTRLLVL.

CDR3 sequence reads: CASRQFNEQFF. In nucleotides, the CDR3 is TGTGCCAGCCGCCAGTTCAATGAGCAGTTCTTC. This sequence joins TRBV7-2 and TRBJ2-1; D is uncertain. Germline V gives CDR1 SGHTA, CDR2 FQGNSA. CDR3 length equals 11 residues. Deletions cut 8 bases from V and 6 bases from J, with 8 bases between.

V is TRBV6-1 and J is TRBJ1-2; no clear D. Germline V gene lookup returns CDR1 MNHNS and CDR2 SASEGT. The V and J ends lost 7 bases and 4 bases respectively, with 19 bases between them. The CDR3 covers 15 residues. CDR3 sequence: CASTKDGPTFYGYTF. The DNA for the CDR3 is TGTGCCAGCACCAAGGACGGGCCAACGTTCTATGGCTACACCTTC.

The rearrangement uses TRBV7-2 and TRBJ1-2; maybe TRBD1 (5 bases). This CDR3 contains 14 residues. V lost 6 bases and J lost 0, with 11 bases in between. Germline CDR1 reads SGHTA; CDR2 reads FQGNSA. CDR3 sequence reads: CASSPGTTNYGYTF. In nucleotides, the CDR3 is TGTGCCAGCAGTCCCGGGACGACTAACTATGGCTACACCTTC.

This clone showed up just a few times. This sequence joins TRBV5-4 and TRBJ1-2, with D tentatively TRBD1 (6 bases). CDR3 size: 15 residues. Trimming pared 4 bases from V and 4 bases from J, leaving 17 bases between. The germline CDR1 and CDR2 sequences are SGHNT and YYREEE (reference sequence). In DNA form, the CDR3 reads TGTGCCAGCAGCAAAGGAGCGACAGGATTCTATGGCTACACCTTC. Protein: CASSKGATGFYGYTF.

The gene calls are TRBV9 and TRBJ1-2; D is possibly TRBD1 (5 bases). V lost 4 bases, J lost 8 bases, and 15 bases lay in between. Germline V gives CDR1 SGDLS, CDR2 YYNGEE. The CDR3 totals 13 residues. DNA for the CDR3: TGTGCCAGCAGCCTCCGGGACTACGGAGGCTACACCTTC. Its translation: CASSLRDYGGYTF.

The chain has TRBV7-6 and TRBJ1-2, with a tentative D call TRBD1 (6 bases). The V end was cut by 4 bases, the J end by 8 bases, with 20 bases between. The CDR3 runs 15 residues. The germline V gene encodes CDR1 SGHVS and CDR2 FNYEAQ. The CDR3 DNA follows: TGTGCCAGCAGCTACAACCCGGGACCAGGGGACGGCTACACCTTC. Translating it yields CASSYNPGPGDGYTF.

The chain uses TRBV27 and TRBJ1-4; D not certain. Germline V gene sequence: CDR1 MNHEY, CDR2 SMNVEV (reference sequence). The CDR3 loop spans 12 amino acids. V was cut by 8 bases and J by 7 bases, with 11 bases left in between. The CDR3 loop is CASLGRLEKLFF. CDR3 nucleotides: TGTGCCAGCCTAGGTCGCCTTGAAAAACTGTTTTTT.

The CDR3 nucleotides are TGTGCCAGCTCTCTCAAATTGACAGGCACAGATACGCAGTATTTT. It encodes CASSLKLTGTDTQYF. This chain connects TRBV18 to TRBJ2-3; weak D call: TRBD1 (5 bases). The germline gives CDR1 KGHSH, CDR2 LQKENI. The length of the CDR3 is 15 residues. Trimming shortened V by 6 bases and J by 1 base, and 14 bases separated the two germline ends.

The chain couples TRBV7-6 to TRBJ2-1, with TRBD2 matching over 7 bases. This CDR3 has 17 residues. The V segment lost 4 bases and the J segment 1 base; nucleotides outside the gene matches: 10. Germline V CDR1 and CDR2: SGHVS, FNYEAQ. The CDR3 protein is CASSSPTGRGSYNEQFF. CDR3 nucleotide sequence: TGTGCCAGCAGCTCCCCCACGGGGCGGGGGTCCTACAATGAGCAGTTCTTC.

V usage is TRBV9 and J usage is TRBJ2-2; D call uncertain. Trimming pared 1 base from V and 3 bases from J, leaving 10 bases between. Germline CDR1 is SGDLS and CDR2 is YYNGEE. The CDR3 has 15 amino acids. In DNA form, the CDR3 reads TGTGCCAGCAGCGTACGAGAGATAGACACCGGGGAGCTGTTTTTT. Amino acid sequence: CASSVREIDTGELFF.

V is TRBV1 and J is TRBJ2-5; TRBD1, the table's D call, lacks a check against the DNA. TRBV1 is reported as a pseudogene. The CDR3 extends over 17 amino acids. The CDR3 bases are TGCACCAGCAGCCGTAGGACACCTAACCCTCCCTTAGAGACCCAGTACTTC. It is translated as CTSSRRTPNPPLETQYF.

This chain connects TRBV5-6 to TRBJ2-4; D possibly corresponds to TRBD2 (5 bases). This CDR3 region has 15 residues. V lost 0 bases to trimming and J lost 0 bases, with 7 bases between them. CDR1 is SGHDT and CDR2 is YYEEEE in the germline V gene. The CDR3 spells CASSLGEGAKNIQYF. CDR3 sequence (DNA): TGTGCCAGCAGCTTGGGAGAGGGAGCCAAAAACATTCAGTACTTC.

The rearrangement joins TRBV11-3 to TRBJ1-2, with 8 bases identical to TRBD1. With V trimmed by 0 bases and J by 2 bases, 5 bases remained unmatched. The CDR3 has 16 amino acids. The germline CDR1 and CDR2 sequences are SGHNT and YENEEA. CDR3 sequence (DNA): TGTGCCAGCAGCTTAGAGAGAACAGGGGGGAACTATGGCTACACCTTC. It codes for CASSLERTGGNYGYTF.

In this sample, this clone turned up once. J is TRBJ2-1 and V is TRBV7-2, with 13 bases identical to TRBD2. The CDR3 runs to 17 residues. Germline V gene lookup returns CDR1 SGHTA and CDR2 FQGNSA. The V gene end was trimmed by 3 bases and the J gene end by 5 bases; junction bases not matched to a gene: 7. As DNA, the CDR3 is TGTGCCAGCAGCTTGGCACTAGCGGGGGGGTTGAACAATGAGCAGTTCTTC. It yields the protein CASSLALAGGLNNEQFF.

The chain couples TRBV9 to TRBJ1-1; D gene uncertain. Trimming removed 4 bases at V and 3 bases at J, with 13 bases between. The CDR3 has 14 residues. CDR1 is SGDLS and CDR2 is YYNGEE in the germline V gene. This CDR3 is CASSPRWADTEAFF. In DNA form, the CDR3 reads TGTGCCAGCAGCCCCCGGTGGGCCGACACTGAAGCTTTCTTT.

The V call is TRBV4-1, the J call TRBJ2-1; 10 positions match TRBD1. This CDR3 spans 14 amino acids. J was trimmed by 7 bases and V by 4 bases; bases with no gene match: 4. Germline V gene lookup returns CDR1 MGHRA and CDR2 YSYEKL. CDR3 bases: TGCGCCAGCAGCCTTGGACAGGGGGTGAATGAGCAGTTCTTC. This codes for CASSLGQGVNEQFF.

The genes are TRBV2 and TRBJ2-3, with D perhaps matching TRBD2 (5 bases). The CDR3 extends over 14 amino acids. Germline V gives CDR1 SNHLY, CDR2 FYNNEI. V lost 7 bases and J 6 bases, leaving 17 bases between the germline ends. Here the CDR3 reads CASTKDFATDTQYF. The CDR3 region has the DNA TGTGCCAGCACCAAGGACTTTGCTACGGATACGCAGTATTTT.

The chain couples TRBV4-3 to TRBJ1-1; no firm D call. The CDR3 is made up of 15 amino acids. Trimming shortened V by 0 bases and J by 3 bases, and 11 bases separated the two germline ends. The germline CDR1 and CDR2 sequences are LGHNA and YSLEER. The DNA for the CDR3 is TGCGCCAGCAGCCAAGAAAGTTCGGGAGACACTGAAGCTTTCTTT. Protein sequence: CASSQESSGDTEAFF.

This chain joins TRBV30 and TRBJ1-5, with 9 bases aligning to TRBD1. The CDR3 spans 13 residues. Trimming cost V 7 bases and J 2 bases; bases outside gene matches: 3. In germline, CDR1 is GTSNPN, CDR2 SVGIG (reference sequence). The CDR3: CASGQGRNQPQHF. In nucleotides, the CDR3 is TGTGCCTCGGGACAGGGACGCAATCAGCCCCAGCATTTT.

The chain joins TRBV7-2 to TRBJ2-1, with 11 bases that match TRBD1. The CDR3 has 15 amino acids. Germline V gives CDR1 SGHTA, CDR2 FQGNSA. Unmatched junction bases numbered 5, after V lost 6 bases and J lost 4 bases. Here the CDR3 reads CASSKDRGLYNEQFF. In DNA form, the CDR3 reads TGTGCCAGCAGTAAGGACAGGGGGCTTTACAATGAGCAGTTCTTC.

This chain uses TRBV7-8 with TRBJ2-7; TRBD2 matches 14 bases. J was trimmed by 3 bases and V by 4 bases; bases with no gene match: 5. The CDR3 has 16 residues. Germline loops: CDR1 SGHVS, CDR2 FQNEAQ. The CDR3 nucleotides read TGTGCCAGCAGCTGGACTAGCGGGAGGATAATCTACGAGCAGTACTTC. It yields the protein CASSWTSGRIIYEQYF.

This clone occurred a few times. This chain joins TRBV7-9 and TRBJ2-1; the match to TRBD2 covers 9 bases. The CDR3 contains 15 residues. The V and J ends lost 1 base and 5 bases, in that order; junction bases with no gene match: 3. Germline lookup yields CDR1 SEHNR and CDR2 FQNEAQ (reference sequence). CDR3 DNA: TGTGCCAGCAGCTTAGGGACTAGCGAGAACAATGAGCAGTTCTTC. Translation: CASSLGTSENNEQFF.

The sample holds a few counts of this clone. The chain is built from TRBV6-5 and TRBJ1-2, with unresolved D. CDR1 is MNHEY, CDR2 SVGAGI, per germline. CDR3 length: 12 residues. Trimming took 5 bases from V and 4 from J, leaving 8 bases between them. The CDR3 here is CASSQRGYGYTF. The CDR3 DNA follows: TGTGCCAGCAGTCAGCGGGGCTATGGCTACACCTTC.